What follows are 23 T cell receptor beta chains derived from one specimen sequenced in a study of cytomegalovirus exposure and HLA in healthy donors. It was with 60 Vbeta and 13 Jbeta primers that the PCR ran. Sequencing used immunoSEQ multiplex PCR; TCRdb keeps in-frame clones, though not all of them. The sample has 55,000 to 75,000 clones, roughly 80% seen once. The sequenced sample was PBMCs. The receptors shown here come from a woman aged 25 to 39 in good health and CMV-seropositive.

The CDR3 reads CSVPQGTDTQYF. The CDR3 nucleotides are TGCAGCGTTCCGCAGGGGACAGATACGCAGTATTTT. This sequence joins TRBV29-1 and TRBJ2-3; TRBD1 might be the D (6 bases). This CDR3 comprises 12 residues. Trimming cost V 5 bases and J 3 bases, with 9 bases left between them. Germline values: CDR1 SQVTM, CDR2 ANQGSEA.

By proportion, this clone is medium-sized. The gene calls are TRBV6-1 and TRBJ1-4; 9 bases are shared with TRBD1. The CDR3 is made up of 15 amino acids. Germline CDR1 reads MNHNS; CDR2 reads SASEGT. V was clipped by 3 bases and J by 7 bases; unmatched bases: 6. The CDR3 coding sequence is TGTGCCAGCAGTGAGGGACAGGGAGGGGTTGAAAAACTGTTTTTT. The encoded protein is CASSEGQGGVEKLFF.

The V and J genes are TRBV25-1 and TRBJ2-7; D call uncertain. V lost 3 bases, J lost 2 bases, and 8 bases lay in between. Germline V gives CDR1 MGHDK, CDR2 SYGVNS. The CDR3 extends over 13 amino acids. CDR3 sequence reads: CASSDLSTYEQYF. The DNA for the CDR3 is TGTGCCAGCAGTGACTTGTCTACCTACGAGCAGTACTTC.

The V call is TRBV28, the J call TRBJ2-7; 9 bases line up with TRBD1. The CDR3 sequence is 15 residues long. V shed 8 bases, J shed 1 base, and the junction held 9 bases outside the gene matches. Looked up from germline, CDR1 is MDHEN and CDR2 is SYDVKM. CDR3 in amino acids: CASLLTGGPSYEQYF. The DNA for the CDR3 is TGTGCCAGCCTTTTGACAGGGGGACCGTCCTACGAGCAGTACTTC.

The chain is built from TRBV5-1 and TRBJ2-1; tentatively, D is TRBD2 (5 bases). Deletions cut 4 bases from V and 4 bases from J, with 15 bases between. Germline V gene data show CDR1 as SGHRS and CDR2 as YFSETQ. The CDR3 runs to 15 residues. The CDR3 loop is CASSTRQAAYNEQFF. DNA of the CDR3: TGCGCCAGCAGCACCCGACAAGCGGCATACAATGAGCAGTTCTTC.

This chain links TRBV6-6 with TRBJ2-7; 10 bases agree with TRBD1. J was trimmed by 2 bases and V by 5 bases; bases with no gene match: 6. In germline, CDR1 is MNHNY, CDR2 SVGAGI (reference sequence). The CDR3 length is 15 residues. CDR3 sequence: CASSTAGQGAYEQYF. The CDR3 nucleotides are TGTGCCAGCAGTACAGCCGGACAGGGGGCCTACGAGCAGTACTTC.

The J gene is TRBJ2-1, the V gene TRBV30, with D possibly being TRBD2 (5 bases). Germline assignment: CDR1 GTSNPN and CDR2 SVGIG (reference sequence). The length of the CDR3 is 14 residues. V was shortened by 5 bases and J by 7 bases, with 18 bases between the two germline ends. CDR3 in DNA: TGTGCCTGGTCCCGACCCATTCCGGGGAATGAGCAGTTCTTC. Translation gives CAWSRPIPGNEQFF.

V gene TRBV7-2 combines with J gene TRBJ2-2; 7 bases agree with TRBD1. Germline V gives CDR1 SGHTA, CDR2 FQGNSA. V dropped 3 bases and J dropped 4; count of bases not matched to a gene: 8. This CDR3 is built from 16 residues. CDR3 sequence (DNA): TGTGCCAGCAGCTTGGCATCAGGGGGATTCACCGGGGAGCTGTTTTTT. Its protein product is CASSLASGGFTGELFF. Full variable domain (rest looked up from reference TRBV7-2 and TRBJ2-2): GAGVSQSPSNKVTEKGKDVELRCDPISGHTALYWYRQSLGQGLEFLIYFQGNSAPDKSGLPSDRFSAERTGGSVSTLTIQRTQQEDSAVYLCASSLASGGFTGELFFGEGSRLTVL.

This clone was detected once. CDR3 in amino acids: CASSLTHPGDTIVSEKLFF. CDR3 in DNA: TGTGCCAGCAGCTTAACCCACCCGGGGGATACGATTGTTAGTGAAAAACTGTTTTTT. The rearrangement joins TRBV7-6 to TRBJ1-4, with D perhaps TRBD1 (5 bases). Trimming removed 2 bases from V and 7 bases from J, with 26 bases in between. Germline V gene lookup returns CDR1 SGHVS and CDR2 FNYEAQ. The CDR3 sequence is 19 residues long. The entire variable domain, with the rest obtained from reference TRBV7-6 and TRBJ1-4, is as follows: GAGVSQSPRYKVTKRGQDVALRCDPISGHVSLYWYRQALGQGPEFLTYFNYEAQQDKSGLPNDRFSAERPEGSISTLTIQRTEQRDSAMYRCASSLTHPGDTIVSEKLFFGSGTQLSVL.

The J gene is TRBJ2-7, the V gene TRBV4-3; TRBD1 matches 8 bases. The CDR3 is 16 amino acids. The germline V gene has CDR1 LGHNA and CDR2 YSLEER. The trim removed 1 base at V and 3 bases at J, leaving 8 bases unmatched. The chain's CDR3 is CASSQVDRGLGYEQYF. Here the CDR3 DNA reads TGCGCCAGCAGCCAAGTAGACAGGGGACTCGGCTACGAGCAGTACTTC.

V usage is TRBV18 and J usage is TRBJ1-2; D is ambiguous. Germline lookup yields CDR1 KGHSH and CDR2 LQKENI. Between the trimmed V and J ends, which lost 5 bases and 4 bases, there was a span of 17 bases. The CDR3 runs to 15 residues. CDR3 in DNA: TGTGCCAGCTCATCGCTCTTCAGGCGTCCCTATGGCTACACCTTC. Protein product: CASSSLFRRPYGYTF.

This chain uses TRBV7-8 with TRBJ1-1; 7 bases match TRBD1. This CDR3 region has 13 residues. The germline CDR1 and CDR2 sequences are SGHVS and FQNEAQ. V gave up 3 bases and J gave up 8 bases; unmatched junction bases: 6. The CDR3 DNA sequence: TGTGCCAGCAGCTTTAACAGGGGCTGGGAAGCTTTCTTT. This sequence encodes CASSFNRGWEAFF.

The V call is TRBV7-6, the J call TRBJ2-1, with D hard to call. Trimming stripped 4 bases from V and 6 bases from J, with 28 bases between. The CDR3 is made up of 19 amino acids. Germline V gene sequence: CDR1 SGHVS, CDR2 FNYEAQ. CDR3 DNA: TGTGCCAGCAGCTCGCCCCCGACCCATCGTGGAGTCGCCGGCAATGAGCAGTTCTTC. The encoded protein is CASSSPPTHRGVAGNEQFF.

The chain has TRBV29-1 and TRBJ1-2, with D perhaps TRBD1 (5 bases). The ends were cut back, 4 bases at V and 3 bases at J, with 24 bases in the middle. This CDR3 contains 17 residues. CDR1 is SQVTM and CDR2 is ANQGSEA in the germline V gene. The DNA of the CDR3 is TGCAGCGTTGTTTTCAGGCAGGGAGGCGGTAAATACTATGGCTACACCTTC. This translates into CSVVFRQGGGKYYGYTF.

The chain links TRBV2 to TRBJ1-4; 10 bases are shared with TRBD1. V lost 5 bases to trimming and J lost 12 bases; unmatched junction nucleotides: 12. The germline gives CDR1 SNHLY, CDR2 FYNNEI. The CDR3 runs 15 residues. The CDR3 here is CASSSGTGVPGELFF. The CDR3 DNA follows: TGTGCCAGCAGTTCCGGGACAGGGGTCCCAGGGGAACTGTTTTTT.

The V gene is TRBV7-8, the J gene TRBJ2-7; TRBD1 aligns across 7 bases. The germline V gene encodes CDR1 SGHVS and CDR2 FQNEAQ. The V segment lost 4 bases and the J segment 0 bases; nucleotides outside the gene matches: 9. The CDR3 has 16 amino acids. The CDR3: CASSSLYGDSSYEQYF. The CDR3 DNA reads as TGTGCCAGCAGCTCCCTCTACGGGGACAGCTCCTACGAGCAGTACTTC.

Written as DNA, the CDR3 is TGTGCCAGCAGGACTTTAACGCCTGAAGCTTTCTTT. Residues: CASRTLTPEAFF. The chain combines TRBV28 with TRBJ1-1; D ambiguous. Trimming shortened V by 6 bases and J by 6 bases, and 11 bases separated the two germline ends. CDR1 and CDR2 (germline): MDHEN, SYDVKM. The CDR3 is 12 amino acids. Drawing the rest from reference TRBV28 and TRBJ1-1, the complete variable domain is DVKVTQSSRYLVKRTGEKVFLECVQDMDHENMFWYRQDPGLGLRLIYFSYDVKMKEKGDIPEGYSVSREKKERFSLILESASTNQTSMYLCASRTLTPEAFFGQGTRLTVV.

In its sample, this clone was seen once. The chain links TRBV5-4 to TRBJ2-7, with a weak D call TRBD1 (6 bases). The CDR3 has 14 residues. The germline V gene encodes CDR1 SGHNT and CDR2 YYREEE (reference sequence). V was pared by 4 bases and J by 2 bases, with 13 bases between. The CDR3, as DNA: TGTGCCAGCAGCCTTCGTGGGGGCCCCTACGAGCAGTACTTC. It translates to CASSLRGGPYEQYF.

This clone came up a few times. The chain couples TRBV30 to TRBJ1-6; D call uncertain. Germline CDR1 is GTSNPN and CDR2 is SVGIG (reference sequence). CDR3 length equals 12 residues. V lost 4 bases, J lost 7 bases, and 8 bases lay in between. The CDR3 reads CAWTELNSPLHF. Here the CDR3 DNA reads TGTGCCTGGACAGAATTAAATTCACCCCTCCACTTT.

The V and J genes are TRBV5-3 and TRBJ1-4; possibly TRBD1 for D (5 bases). TRBV5-3 is an ORF for which the function is uncertain. The CDR3 consists of 14 residues. V shed 2 bases and J shed 4 bases, with 9 bases lying between them. The CDR3 DNA reads as TGTGCCAGAAGCTTTGCCGGGGGTAATGAAAAACTGTTTTTT. Protein product: CARSFAGGNEKLFF.

V gene TRBV29-1 combines with J gene TRBJ2-7; 7 positions match TRBD2. V shed 3 bases, J shed 3 bases, and the junction held 2 bases outside the gene matches. The V gene's germline CDR1 is SQVTM and CDR2 ANQGSEA. This CDR3 region has 12 residues. The CDR3 DNA is TGCAGCGTTGATGGCGGGGGCTACGAGCAGTACTTC. Protein: CSVDGGGYEQYF.

The rearrangement joins TRBV30 to TRBJ1-5; D possibly corresponds to TRBD1 (5 bases). The CDR3 spans 20 residues. Trimming took off 2 bases at V and 0 bases at J, with 26 bases between the two ends. Germline values: CDR1 GTSNPN, CDR2 SVGIG (reference sequence). In nucleotides, the CDR3 is TGTGCCTGGAGTCCGGGGAGGGCAGGGAGAGTCTTACATAGCAATCAGCCCCAGCATTTT. Residues: CAWSPGRAGRVLHSNQPQHF.

J is TRBJ1-3 and V is TRBV5-8, with D unresolved. Trimming pared 0 bases from V and 0 bases from J, leaving 10 bases between. Germline V gene data show CDR1 as SGHTS and CDR2 as YDEGEE. This CDR3 is built from 16 residues. The CDR3 loop reads CASSLAVRDSGNTIYF. The CDR3 bases are TGTGCCAGCAGCTTGGCAGTCCGTGACTCTGGAAACACCATATATTTT. Together with reference TRBV5-8 and TRBJ1-3, the CDR3 gives the full variable domain: EAGVTQSPTHLIKTRGQQATLRCSPISGHTSVYWYQQALGLGLQFLLWYDEGEERNRGNFPPRFSGRQFPNYSSELNVNALELEDSALYLCASSLAVRDSGNTIYFGEGSWLTVV.